The rows below give T cell receptor beta chains drawn from one sample of a study of shared clonotypes between healthy human individuals. Only in-frame clones appear in the TCRdb table, and some are missing; sequencing was by immunoSEQ multiplex PCR. The sample consists of hundreds of thousands of clones, roughly 83% of them appearing once. Sequenced material: PBMCs. These receptors were obtained from a woman aged 40 to 49 in good health. Some clones in this sample may be carry-over from other donors' samples. The CDR3 runs from the conserved cysteine through the conserved F or W. Each record gives: V gene, clone size, J gene, D gene, CDR3 protein, CDR3 DNA. D genes are given only for firm matches. Size is omitted from some rows. Given values are once, few, many or a class for expanded clones.

TRBV7-2	.	TRBJ2-7	.	CASTVAVLSYEQYF	TGTGCCAGCACCGTGGCAGTCCTCTCCTACGAGCAGTACTTC
TRBV27	.	TRBJ2-7	.	CASSSSGAGVAEQYF	TGTGCCAGCAGTTCCTCGGGGGCGGGAGTTGCCGAGCAGTACTTC
TRBV18	.	TRBJ2-1	.	CASSPITDYNEQFF	TGTGCCAGCTCACCAATAACGGATTACAATGAGCAGTTCTTC
TRBV27	.	TRBJ2-2	TRBD1	CASMSGQGRGELFF	TGTGCCAGCATGTCGGGACAGGGGAGAGGGGAGCTGTTTTTT
TRBV18	.	TRBJ2-2	.	CASSPQDSTGELFF	TGTGCCAGCTCACCACAGGACAGCACCGGGGAGCTGTTTTTT
TRBV18	.	TRBJ2-5	.	CASSTTGPTQETQYF	TGTGCCAGCTCAACGACAGGACCTACCCAAGAGACCCAGTACTTC
TRBV4-1	.	TRBJ2-7	.	CASSGPGRREQYF	TGCGCCAGCAGCGGCCCGGGCCGTAGAGAGCAGTACTTC
TRBV28	.	TRBJ2-5	.	CASSLQQGGRETQYF	TGTGCCAGCAGTTTACAACAGGGGGGGCGAGAGACCCAGTACTTC
TRBV28	.	TRBJ2-1	TRBD1	CASSGEDRGNEQFF	TGTGCCAGCAGTGGGGAGGACAGGGGTAATGAGCAGTTCTTC
TRBV7-9	.	TRBJ2-7	.	CASSPTEAPYEQYF	TGTGCCAGCAGCCCCACAGAAGCTCCCTACGAGCAGTACTTC
TRBV29-1	.	TRBJ2-7	.	CSVAEGAGEQYF	TGCAGCGTTGCGGAGGGGGCGGGCGAGCAGTACTTC
TRBV10-3	.	TRBJ1-2	TRBD1	CAISESTGTGRYGYTF	TGTGCCATCAGTGAGTCGACCGGGACAGGGCGCTATGGCTACACCTTC
TRBV27	.	TRBJ2-7	.	CASSPKKGVNEQYF	TGTGCCAGCAGTCCGAAGAAAGGGGTGAACGAGCAGTACTTC
TRBV6-1	.	TRBJ1-2	TRBD1	CASSERQGAGYTF	TGTGCCAGCAGTGAGAGACAGGGGGCGGGCTACACCTTC
TRBV5-4	few	TRBJ2-2	TRBD2	CASSLAGFNTGELFF	TGTGCCAGCAGCTTAGCGGGATTCAACACCGGGGAGCTGTTTTTT
TRBV4-2	.	TRBJ2-3	.	CASSRSGRGLVGADTQYF	TGTGCCAGCAGCCGCTCTGGAAGGGGCCTAGTCGGGGCAGATACGCAGTATTTT
TRBV30	.	TRBJ1-2	.	CAWSAGTNYGYTF	TGTGCCTGGAGTGCCGGGACCAACTATGGCTACACCTTC
TRBV5-1	.	TRBJ2-1	TRBD2	CASSALAAGARLNEQFF	TGCGCCAGCAGCGCCTTAGCCGCGGGAGCGCGGTTGAATGAGCAGTTCTTC
TRBV6-1	.	TRBJ2-5	TRBD2	CASSGGTSGRTPETQYF	TGTGCCAGCAGTGGGGGGACTAGCGGGAGGACCCCCGAGACCCAGTACTTC
TRBV9	.	TRBJ2-7	.	CASSAGDVYEQYF	TGTGCCAGCAGCGCCGGGGACGTATACGAGCAGTACTTC
TRBV18	.	TRBJ2-6	.	CASFSQASGANVLTF	TGTGCCAGCTTCTCACAGGCCTCTGGGGCCAACGTCCTGACTTTC
TRBV27	few	TRBJ2-3	TRBD1	CASRRDRTTDTQYF	TGTGCCAGCCGGCGGGACAGGACCACAGATACGCAGTATTTT
TRBV29-1	.	TRBJ1-6	.	CSHPRGADLDSPLHF	TGCAGTCACCCCCGGGGGGCCGATTTGGATTCACCCCTCCACTTT
TRBV6-4	few	TRBJ2-5	TRBD2	CASSELAGEGETQYF	TGTGCCAGCAGTGAGTTAGCGGGAGAAGGAGAGACCCAGTACTTC
TRBV6-1	many	TRBJ1-1	.	CASSENPGFTEAFF	TGTGCCAGCAGTGAAAATCCAGGCTTCACTGAAGCTTTCTTT
TRBV7-9	.	TRBJ2-5	.	CASSFTVAHRETQYF	TGTGCCAGCAGCTTCACTGTAGCTCATCGGGAGACCCAGTACTTC
TRBV28	.	TRBJ2-7	TRBD1	CASSYVGTGATYEQYF	TGTGCCAGCAGTTACGTCGGGACAGGGGCCACCTACGAGCAGTACTTC
TRBV30	.	TRBJ1-5	.	CAWAGDQSGQPQHF	TGTGCCTGGGCCGGGGACCAGAGCGGTCAGCCCCAGCATTTT
TRBV15	few	TRBJ2-3	TRBD1	CATSSDRVETDTQYF	TGTGCCACCAGCAGCGACAGGGTCGAGACAGATACGCAGTATTTT
TRBV14	.	TRBJ2-3	TRBD1	CASSQNDRAEGTDTQYF	TGTGCCAGCAGCCAAAATGACAGGGCGGAGGGCACAGATACGCAGTATTTT
TRBV11-1	few	TRBJ2-6	.	CASSSNIRSGANVLTF	TGTGCCAGCAGCTCCAACATCCGCTCTGGGGCCAACGTCCTGACTTTC
TRBV6-1	.	TRBJ1-2	.	CASSEQGKYGYTF	TGTGCCAGCAGTGAACAGGGAAAATATGGCTACACCTTC
TRBV30	.	TRBJ1-1	TRBD1	CAWSPTLNRGRTEAFF	TGTGCCTGGAGCCCCACCTTGAACAGGGGGCGGACTGAAGCTTTCTTT
TRBV6-1	.	TRBJ1-2	.	CASTLTLRSGGYTF	TGTGCCAGCACCTTGACTCTCAGGTCGGGGGGCTACACCTTC
TRBV15	.	TRBJ1-5	TRBD1	CATSRQGTGGMWPQHF	TGTGCCACCAGCCGCCAGGGGACAGGGGGCATGTGGCCCCAGCATTTT
TRBV5-8	.	TRBJ1-1	.	CASSFELNTEAFF	TGTGCCAGCAGCTTCGAACTGAACACTGAAGCTTTCTTT
TRBV2	many	TRBJ2-7	.	CASIGLPFAYEQYF	TGTGCCAGCATTGGACTACCATTCGCCTACGAGCAGTACTTC
TRBV28	.	TRBJ1-2	.	CASSRDVGYGYTF	TGTGCCAGCAGCCGGGATGTCGGGTATGGCTACACCTTC
TRBV28	.	TRBJ2-3	.	CASSSLTPAKHTDTQYF	TGTGCCAGCAGTTCCCTCACCCCAGCCAAGCACACAGATACGCAGTATTTT
TRBV6-5	.	TRBJ1-1	.	CASSYSGSNTEAFF	TGTGCCAGCAGTTACTCGGGGTCCAACACTGAAGCTTTCTTT
TRBV30	.	TRBJ2-1	TRBD2	CAWSAFSGAMGNEQFF	TGTGCCTGGAGTGCTTTTAGCGGGGCGATGGGGAATGAGCAGTTCTTC